A selection of T cell receptor beta chains follows, all from one sample in a study of beta chain features in type 1 diabetes. Assay: immunoSEQ multiplex PCR; the TCRdb copy retains only in-frame clones and omits some. The data show 150,000 to 180,000 clones, over 9% seen once. The material sequenced was central memory CD4+ T cells from blood. The receptors come from a man aged 25 to 40 with type 1 diabetes. Each CDR3 is given with its conserved first and last residue. A D gene is named only where the DNA matches it firmly. Expanded clones are given a class, and other clones once, few, many or no size at all.

j_call,v_call,clone_size,d_call,cdr3_aa,cdr3_nt
TRBJ2-6,TRBV5-4,few,TRBD1,CASNLGQGGSGANVLTF,TGTGCCAGCAACTTGGGACAGGGGGGATCTGGGGCCAACGTCCTGACTTTC
TRBJ2-7,TRBV30,-,-,CAWRSQASSYEQYF,TGTGCCTGGAGATCCCAGGCGAGCTCCTACGAGCAGTACTTC
TRBJ2-3,TRBV5-1,-,-,CASSSLRADTQYF,TGCGCCAGCAGCTCCCTGAGGGCGGATACGCAGTATTTT
TRBJ2-1,TRBV2,few,TRBD1,CARTTTGDYNEQFF,TGTGCCAGGACGACGACAGGGGACTACAATGAGCAGTTCTTC
TRBJ1-5,TRBV7-9,many,-,CASSKGNNQPQHF,TGTGCCAGCAGTAAGGGGAACAATCAGCCCCAGCATTTT
TRBJ2-4,TRBV6-5,-,-,CASSYSDFIQYF,TGTGCCAGCAGTTACTCGGACTTTATTCAGTACTTC
TRBJ2-3,TRBV6-6,few,TRBD1,CASRDTGGADTQYF,TGTGCCAGCAGAGATACAGGGGGCGCAGATACGCAGTATTTT
TRBJ1-2,TRBV5-1,-,TRBD1,CASSVTGGSDGYTF,TGCGCCAGCAGCGTGACAGGGGGCAGCGATGGCTACACCTTC
TRBJ2-3,TRBV2,-,-,CASSERRMGFTDTQYF,TGTGCCAGCAGTGAGAGGAGGATGGGGTTCACAGATACGCAGTATTTT
TRBJ1-1,TRBV19,-,TRBD1,CATTGRGPSAGNTEAFF,TGTGCCACTACGGGCAGGGGGCCGTCGGCGGGGAACACTGAAGCTTTCTTT
TRBJ1-2,TRBV5-6,-,-,CASSSSMAYGYTF,TGTGCCAGCAGTTCCTCGATGGCCTATGGCTACACCTTC
TRBJ2-1,TRBV7-9,few,TRBD1,CAMSGQGVSYNEQFF,TGTGCCATGTCCGGCCAGGGGGTATCCTACAATGAGCAGTTCTTC
TRBJ1-2,TRBV10-3,once,-,CAISGGYGYTF,TGTGCCATCAGCGGGGGCTATGGCTACACCTTC
TRBJ2-2,TRBV28,-,TRBD1,CASITQGVLTGELFF,TGTGCCAGCATAACACAGGGGGTACTCACCGGGGAGCTGTTTTTT
TRBJ2-1,TRBV7-9,few,-,CASGTAVSYNEQFF,TGTGCCAGCGGAACAGCGGTCTCCTACAATGAGCAGTTCTTC
TRBJ2-2,TRBV7-2,few,-,CASTATPVNTGELFF,TGTGCCAGCACCGCGACTCCTGTGAACACCGGGGAGCTGTTTTTT
TRBJ2-1,TRBV27,few,-,CASSLLPGNEQFF,TGTGCCAGCAGTTTACTTCCGGGAAATGAGCAGTTCTTC
TRBJ1-4,TRBV6-6,-,TRBD1,CASSYSQGDVEKLFF,TGTGCCAGCAGTTACTCGCAGGGGGATGTGGAAAAACTGTTTTTT
TRBJ2-2,TRBV5-4,few,TRBD1,CASRLDRDTGELFF,TGTGCCAGCAGACTGGACAGGGACACCGGGGAGCTGTTTTTT
TRBJ2-7,TRBV11-2,few,TRBD2,CASSLGREAYEQYF,TGTGCCAGCAGCTTAGGGCGGGAGGCCTACGAGCAGTACTTC
TRBJ2-7,TRBV28,-,TRBD2,CASLTLTEGGSEQYF,TGTGCCAGCCTTACCTTGACGGAGGGCGGGAGCGAGCAGTACTTC
TRBJ2-1,TRBV4-2,-,TRBD2,CASSQAGLAGGPSYNEQFF,TGTGCCAGCAGCCAAGCAGGTTTAGCGGGAGGGCCCTCCTACAATGAGCAGTTCTTC
TRBJ2-5,TRBV18,-,-,CASQGGDRETQYF,TGTGCCAGCCAGGGTGGCGATCGAGAGACCCAGTACTTC
TRBJ1-1,TRBV18,-,TRBD1,CASSPMDRWNTEAFF,TGTGCCAGCTCACCAATGGACAGGTGGAACACTGAAGCTTTCTTT
TRBJ2-2,TRBV28,-,TRBD2,CASSLRLARGTGELFF,TGTGCCAGCAGTCTTCGACTAGCTCGAGGAACCGGGGAGCTGTTTTTT
TRBJ2-2,TRBV28,-,TRBD1,CASRATGFNTGELFF,TGTGCCAGCAGGGCGACAGGGTTCAACACCGGGGAGCTGTTTTTT
TRBJ2-7,TRBV29-1,few,-,CSVVGGAVREQYF,TGCAGCGTAGTAGGGGGAGCGGTTAGGGAGCAGTACTTC
TRBJ1-1,TRBV10-3,-,-,CAISEAFAGGTEAFF,TGTGCCATCAGTGAAGCATTTGCCGGGGGCACTGAAGCTTTCTTT
TRBJ1-5,TRBV11-2,-,-,CASSLAGSQPQHF,TGTGCCAGCAGCTTAGCGGGAAGTCAGCCCCAGCATTTT
TRBJ2-3,TRBV4-2,few,-,CASTRLGSDTDTQYF,TGTGCCAGCACCCGACTAGGTTCGGACACAGATACGCAGTATTTT
TRBJ1-2,TRBV2,-,-,CASTGGWDYGYTF,TGTGCCAGCACGGGAGGTTGGGACTATGGCTACACCTTC
TRBJ2-1,TRBV2,few,-,CASTAGRFAYNEQFF,TGTGCCAGCACCGCGGGGAGATTCGCATACAATGAGCAGTTCTTC
TRBJ2-7,TRBV5-1,few,TRBD2,CASSPLAGAGNEQYF,TGCGCCAGCAGCCCGCTAGCGGGAGCAGGGAACGAGCAGTACTTC
TRBJ1-4,TRBV5-1,-,-,CASSSGLDEKLFF,TGCGCCAGCAGCTCTGGACTGGACGAAAAACTGTTTTTT
TRBJ2-1,TRBV7-2,-,TRBD1,CASSFRSGTDNEQFF,TGTGCCAGCAGCTTCCGATCCGGGACAGACAATGAGCAGTTCTTC
TRBJ2-2,TRBV19,many,TRBD2,CASSGTSPSTGELFF,TGTGCCAGTAGCGGGACTAGCCCCAGCACCGGGGAGCTGTTTTTT
TRBJ2-2,TRBV7-9,few,TRBD1,CASSLQGDTGELFF,TGTGCCAGCAGCTTACAGGGGGACACCGGGGAGCTGTTTTTT
TRBJ2-2,TRBV28,-,TRBD1,CASSPDRGTLTGELFF,TGTGCCAGCAGTCCCGACAGGGGGACTCTCACCGGGGAGCTGTTTTTT
TRBJ2-7,TRBV27,-,TRBD1,CASSLFGTGDYEQYF,TGTGCCAGCAGTTTATTCGGGACAGGGGATTACGAGCAGTACTTC
TRBJ2-7,TRBV28,few,-,CASSFEAEQYF,TGTGCCAGCAGTTTTGAGGCCGAGCAGTACTTC
TRBJ1-1,TRBV11-1,-,-,CASSFAGQNTEAFF,TGTGCCAGCAGCTTCGCAGGGCAGAACACTGAAGCTTTCTTT